This TCR beta chain was recovered during a study of blood T cell repertoires in COVID-19. Study in general: Specimens from acute and convalescent COVID-19 originated in the United States, Italy and Spain.

TCRdb's table, derived via immunoSEQ multiplex PCR, lists solely in-frame clones and lacks some. The data hold a few hundred thousand clones, with about 80% observed a single time. This clone was counted ten times or more. Per germline, CDR1 ENHRY and CDR2 SYGVKD. This CDR3 has 14 residues. V was clipped by 7 bases and J by 2 bases, with 13 bases between them. V gene TRBV10-3 combines with J gene TRBJ2-3; the D is unclear. The source of this sequence is a man aged 25-45 years with acute COVID-19. Specimen: PBMCs or T cells enriched from blood (not recorded which). The CDR3 DNA follows: TGTGCCATCAATGGAGACGGTTCCACAGATACGCAGTATTTT. Encoded protein: CAINGDGSTDTQYF.